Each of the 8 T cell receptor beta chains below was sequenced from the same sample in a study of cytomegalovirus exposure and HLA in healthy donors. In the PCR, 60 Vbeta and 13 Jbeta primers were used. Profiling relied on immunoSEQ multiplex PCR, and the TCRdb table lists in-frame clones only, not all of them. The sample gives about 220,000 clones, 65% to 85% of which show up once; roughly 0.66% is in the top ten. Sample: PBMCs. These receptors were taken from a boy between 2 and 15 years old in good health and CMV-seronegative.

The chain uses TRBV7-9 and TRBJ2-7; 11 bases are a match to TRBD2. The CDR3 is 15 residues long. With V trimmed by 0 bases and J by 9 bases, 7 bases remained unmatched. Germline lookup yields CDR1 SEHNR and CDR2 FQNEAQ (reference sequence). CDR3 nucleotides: TGTGCCAGCAGCTTAGCCGGGACTAGCGGCGCAAGGCAGTACTTC. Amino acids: CASSLAGTSGARQYF.

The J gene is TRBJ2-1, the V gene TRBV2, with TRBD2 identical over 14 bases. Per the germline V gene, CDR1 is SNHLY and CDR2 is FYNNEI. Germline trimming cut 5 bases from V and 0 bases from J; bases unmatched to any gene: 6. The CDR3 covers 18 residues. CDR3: CASSRLAGGPVSYNEQFF. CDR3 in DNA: TGTGCCAGCAGTAGACTAGCGGGGGGGCCTGTCTCCTACAATGAGCAGTTCTTC.

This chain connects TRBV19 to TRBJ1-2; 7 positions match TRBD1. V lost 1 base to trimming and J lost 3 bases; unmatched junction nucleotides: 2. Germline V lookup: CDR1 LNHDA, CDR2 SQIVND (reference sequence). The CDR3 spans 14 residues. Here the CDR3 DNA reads TGTGCCAGTAGTATAGCGCAGGGGGACTATGGCTACACCTTC. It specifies CASSIAQGDYGYTF. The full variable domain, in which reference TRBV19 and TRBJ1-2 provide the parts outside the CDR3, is DGGITQSPKYLFRKEGQNVTLSCEQNLNHDAMYWYRQDPGQGLRLIYYSQIVNDFQKGDIAEGYSVSREKKESFPLTVTSAQKNPTAFYLCASSIAQGDYGYTFGSGTRLTVV.

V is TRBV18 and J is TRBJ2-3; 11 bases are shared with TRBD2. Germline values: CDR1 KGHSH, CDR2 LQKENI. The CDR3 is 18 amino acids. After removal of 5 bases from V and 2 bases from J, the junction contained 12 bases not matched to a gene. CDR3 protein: CASSAGTSGLLPTDTQYF. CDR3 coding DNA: TGTGCCAGCTCAGCCGGGACTAGCGGACTCCTACCCACAGATACGCAGTATTTT.

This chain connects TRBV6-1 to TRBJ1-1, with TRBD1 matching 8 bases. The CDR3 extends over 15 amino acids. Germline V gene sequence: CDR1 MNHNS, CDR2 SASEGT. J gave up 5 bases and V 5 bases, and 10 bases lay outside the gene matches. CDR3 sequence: CASSHEPGGRTEAFF. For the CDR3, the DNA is TGTGCCAGCAGTCACGAACCAGGGGGCCGGACTGAAGCTTTCTTT.

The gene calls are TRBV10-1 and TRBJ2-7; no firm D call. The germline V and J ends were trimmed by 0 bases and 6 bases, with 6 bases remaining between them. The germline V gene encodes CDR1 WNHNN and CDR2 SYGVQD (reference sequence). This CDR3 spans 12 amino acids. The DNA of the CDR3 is TGCGCCAGCAGTGAGTCGACGGGCGAGCAGTACTTC. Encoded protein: CASSESTGEQYF.

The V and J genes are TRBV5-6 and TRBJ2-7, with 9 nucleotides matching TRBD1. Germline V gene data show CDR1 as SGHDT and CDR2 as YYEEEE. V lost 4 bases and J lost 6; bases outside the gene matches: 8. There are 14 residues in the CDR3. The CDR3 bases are TGTGCCAGCAGCGTACCGGGACAGGGTAGCGAGCAGTACTTC. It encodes CASSVPGQGSEQYF.

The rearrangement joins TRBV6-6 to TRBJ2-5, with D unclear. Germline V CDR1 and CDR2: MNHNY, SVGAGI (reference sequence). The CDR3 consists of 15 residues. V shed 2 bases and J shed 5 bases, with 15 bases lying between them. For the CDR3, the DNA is TGTGCCAGCAGTTACCCTCTCTCTAGTCTTGAGACCCAGTACTTC. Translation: CASSYPLSSLETQYF.